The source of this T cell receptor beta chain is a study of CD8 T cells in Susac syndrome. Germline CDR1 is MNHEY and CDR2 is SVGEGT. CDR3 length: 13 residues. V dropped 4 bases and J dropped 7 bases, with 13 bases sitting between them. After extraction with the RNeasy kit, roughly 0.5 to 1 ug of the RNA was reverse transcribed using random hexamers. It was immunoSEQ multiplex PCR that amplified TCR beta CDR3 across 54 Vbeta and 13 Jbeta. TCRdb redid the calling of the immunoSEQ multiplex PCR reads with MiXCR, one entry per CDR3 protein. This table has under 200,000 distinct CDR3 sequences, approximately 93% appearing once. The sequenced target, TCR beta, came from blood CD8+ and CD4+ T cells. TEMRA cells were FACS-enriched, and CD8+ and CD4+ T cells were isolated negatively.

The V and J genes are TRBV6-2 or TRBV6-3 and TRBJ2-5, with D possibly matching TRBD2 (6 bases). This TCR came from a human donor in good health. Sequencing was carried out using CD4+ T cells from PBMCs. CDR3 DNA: TGTGCCAGCAGTTCCAGTGCGGGGTTGACCCAGTACTTC. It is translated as CASSSSAGLTQYF.